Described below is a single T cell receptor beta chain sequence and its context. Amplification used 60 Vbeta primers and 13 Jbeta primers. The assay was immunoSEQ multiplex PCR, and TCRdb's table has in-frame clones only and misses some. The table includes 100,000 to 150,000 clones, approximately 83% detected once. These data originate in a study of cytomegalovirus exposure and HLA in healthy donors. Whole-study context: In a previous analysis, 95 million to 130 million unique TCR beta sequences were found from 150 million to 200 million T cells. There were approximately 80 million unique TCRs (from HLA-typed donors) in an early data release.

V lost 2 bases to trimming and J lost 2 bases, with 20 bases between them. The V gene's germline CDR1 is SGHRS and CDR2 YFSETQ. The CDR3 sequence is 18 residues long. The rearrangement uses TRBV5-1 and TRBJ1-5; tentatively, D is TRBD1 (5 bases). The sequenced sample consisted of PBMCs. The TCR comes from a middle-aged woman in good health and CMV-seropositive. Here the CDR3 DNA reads TGCGCCAGCAGCTTTAGGGGTGCGCCCCCCCTGGGCAATCAGCCCCAGCATTTT. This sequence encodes CASSFRGAPPLGNQPQHF.